These 26 T cell receptor beta chains were all obtained from the same sample, sequenced in a study of CD4+ T cells in melanoma. The table came from immunoSEQ multiplex PCR; TCRdb's copy has only in-frame clones and leaves some out. The sample has about 9,900 clones, roughly 69% seen once. The sequencing sample was made of tumor tissue. The source of these receptors is a human donor with melanoma.

The chain uses TRBV5-1 and TRBJ2-5, with a weak D call TRBD1 (5 bases). Between the trimmed V and J ends, which lost 4 bases and 4 bases, there was a span of 17 bases. CDR3 size: 15 residues. In germline, CDR1 is SGHRS, CDR2 YFSETQ. The CDR3 reads CASSVGPQGAETQYF. The CDR3, as DNA: TGCGCCAGCAGCGTGGGCCCCCAAGGGGCAGAGACCCAGTACTTC.

The rearrangement joins TRBV6-1 to TRBJ1-1; D gene unclear. This CDR3 region has 13 residues. Deletions cut 6 bases from V and 0 bases from J, with 8 bases between. In germline, CDR1 is MNHNS, CDR2 SASEGT. The DNA for the CDR3 is TGTGCCAGCAGGCCCCAGATGAACACTGAAGCTTTCTTT. This translates into CASRPQMNTEAFF.

The chain is built from TRBV2 and TRBJ1-5, with a possible D match to TRBD1 (6 bases). Deletions cut 5 bases from V and 7 bases from J, with 18 bases between. Germline V gives CDR1 SNHLY, CDR2 FYNNEI. The CDR3 is 15 amino acids. The CDR3 coding sequence is TGTGCCAGCAGTCTACAGGGTACCCTCGGACAGCCCCAGCATTTT. Translation gives CASSLQGTLGQPQHF.

V is TRBV5-6 and J is TRBJ2-1; D is unclear. V lost 2 bases, J lost 6 bases, and 9 bases lay in between. Germline V CDR1 and CDR2: SGHDT, YYEEEE. There are 13 residues in the CDR3. CDR3: CASSLFSLNEQFF. In nucleotides, the CDR3 is TGTGCCAGCAGCTTATTTAGCCTCAATGAGCAGTTCTTC.

This chain joins TRBV27 and TRBJ2-1, with unresolved D. CDR1 is MNHEY, CDR2 SMNVEV, per germline (reference sequence). The CDR3 covers 14 residues. The germline V and J ends were trimmed by 4 bases and 0 bases, with 7 bases remaining between them. The CDR3, as DNA: TGTGCCAGCAGTTGGGCAGGCTCCTACAATGAGCAGTTCTTC. This codes for CASSWAGSYNEQFF.

This chain connects TRBV2 to TRBJ2-6; D gene ambiguous. CDR3 length: 14 amino acids. From germline, CDR1 is SNHLY and CDR2 FYNNEI. Trimming pared 6 bases from V and 0 bases from J, leaving 6 bases between. CDR3 region: CASRGSSGANVLTF. CDR3 nucleotide sequence: TGTGCCAGCAGGGGAAGCTCTGGGGCCAACGTCCTGACTTTC. Using reference TRBV2 and TRBJ2-6 for the parts outside the CDR3, the full variable domain is EPEVTQTPSHQVTQMGQEVILRCVPISNHLYFYWYRQILGQKVEFLVSFYNNEISEKSEIFDDQFSVERPDGSNFTLKIRSTKLEDSAMYFCASRGSSGANVLTFGAGSRLTVL.

The table lists this clone with a count of one. The chain joins TRBV29-1 to TRBJ2-4; D remains unclear. V was pared by 4 bases and J by 7 bases, with 11 bases between. The CDR3 covers 12 residues. Germline CDR1 and CDR2: SQVTM and ANQGSEA. CDR3 protein: CSVGSGPNIQYF. CDR3 bases: TGCAGCGTTGGGTCAGGCCCGAACATTCAGTACTTC.

Written as DNA, the CDR3 is TGTGCCTGGAGGGCCCGGGAGACGGCTTCCTACGAGCAGTACTTC. Protein: CAWRARETASYEQYF. The rearrangement uses TRBV30 and TRBJ2-7, with D possibly matching TRBD2 (6 bases). The CDR3 has 15 residues. Trimming took 3 bases from V and 1 from J, leaving 16 bases between them. Germline-derived CDR1 and CDR2 are GTSNPN and SVGIG (reference sequence).

This clone was observed a single time. The chain has TRBV6-5 and TRBJ1-1; TRBD1 matches at 8 bases. Trimming took 0 bases from V and 4 from J; bases not matched to a gene: 4. This CDR3 is 15 amino acids long. In germline, CDR1 is MNHEY, CDR2 SVGAGI. The CDR3 reads CASSYSRTGLTEAFF. DNA for the CDR3: TGTGCCAGCAGTTACTCTAGGACAGGGCTCACTGAAGCTTTCTTT.

This clone has more than one count but fewer than ten. The chain uses TRBV7-9 and TRBJ2-7; D call uncertain. Per germline, CDR1 SEHNR and CDR2 FQNEAQ (reference sequence). The V end was cut by 2 bases, the J end by 7 bases, with 9 bases between. This CDR3 contains 12 residues. DNA for the CDR3: TGTGCCAGCAGCTTATACAAGGGAGAGCAGTACTTC. Encoded protein: CASSLYKGEQYF.

This clone counts as medium-sized. The gene calls are TRBV6-1 and TRBJ2-7; D remains ambiguous. The CDR3 has 10 residues. With 10 bases removed from V and 6 bases from J, the gap between germline ends came to 10 bases. The germline V gene has CDR1 MNHNS and CDR2 SASEGT. CDR3 residues: CATRLGEQYF. The DNA for the CDR3 is TGTGCCACGCGACTGGGCGAGCAGTACTTC.

In its sample, this clone was seen once. The rearrangement links TRBV7-3 to TRBJ2-1; TRBD2 aligns across 8 bases. CDR3 size: 15 residues. The V and J ends lost 5 bases and 6 bases, in that order; junction bases with no gene match: 9. Germline values: CDR1 SGHTA, CDR2 FQGTGA. For the CDR3, the DNA is TGTGCCAGCAGCCCGACTATCGGGGGGGTCAATGAGCAGTTCTTC. Translation: CASSPTIGGVNEQFF.

This clone was counted a few times. The chain carries TRBV5-7 and TRBJ2-1; possibly TRBD1 for D (6 bases). TRBV5-7 is marked as an open reading frame, function uncertain. This CDR3 comprises 16 residues. V lost 1 base and J lost 1, with 12 bases in between. This CDR3 reads CASSLRGNGSYNEQFF. The CDR3 DNA reads TGTGCCAGCAGCTTGAGGGGGAATGGGTCCTACAATGAGCAGTTCTTC.

The chain carries TRBV6-4 and TRBJ1-3; D not certain. Trimming removed 6 bases at V and 0 bases at J, with 15 bases between. The CDR3 sequence is 16 residues long. In germline, CDR1 is MRHNA, CDR2 SNTAGT. The CDR3 loop is CASRTRTEGSGNTIYF. As DNA, the CDR3 is TGTGCCAGCAGAACCCGAACGGAAGGCTCTGGAAACACCATATATTTT.

This chain uses TRBV7-3 with TRBJ1-2, with D possibly being TRBD1 (6 bases). Per the germline V gene, CDR1 is SGHTA and CDR2 is FQGTGA. V dropped 5 bases and J dropped 2 bases, with 18 bases sitting between them. The length of the CDR3 is 16 residues. The chain's CDR3 is CASSQTPGTPNYGYTF. Written as DNA, the CDR3 is TGTGCCAGCAGCCAAACCCCCGGGACACCGAACTATGGCTACACCTTC.

This chain joins TRBV27 and TRBJ1-1; 7 bases are a match to TRBD1. Germline CDR1 and CDR2: MNHEY and SMNVEV (reference sequence). The CDR3 is 16 residues long. J lost 6 bases, V lost 4 bases, and 14 bases had no gene match. In nucleotides, the CDR3 is TGTGCCAGCAGTTCCACCCCGGGACAGCCTGGGGCTGAAGCTTTCTTT. It codes for CASSSTPGQPGAEAFF.

This clone was observed once. Given the absence of the conserved phenylalanine or tryptophan at the CDR3 end, a read error is likely. It is unclear where the CDR3 begins or ends on the DNA, so no DNA is shown, and the CDR3 is as TCRdb lists it. The rearrangement uses TRBV10-1 and TRBJ1-1. The germline V gene has CDR1 WNHNN and CDR2 SYGVQD (reference sequence). The CDR3 is 10 amino acids in total, end residues counted. The CDR3: CASSEQRSFL.

This clone has a handful of counts. The chain joins TRBV7-2 to TRBJ2-4, with a weak D call TRBD1 (5 bases). Germline CDR1 SGHTA, CDR2 FQGNSA. Trimming took off 5 bases at V and 6 bases at J, with 17 bases between the two ends. The CDR3 covers 15 residues. The CDR3 spells CASSLTPSGSNIQYF. The CDR3 bases are TGTGCCAGCAGCCTGACCCCGTCAGGGTCAAACATTCAGTACTTC.

The V call is TRBV7-6, the J call TRBJ1-3; the match to TRBD1 covers 8 bases. The germline CDR1 and CDR2 sequences are SGHVS and FNYEAQ. Trimming cost V 5 bases and J 5 bases; bases outside gene matches: 5. The CDR3 loop spans 14 amino acids. The CDR3 reads CASSHRTGRNTIYF. CDR3 DNA: TGTGCCAGCAGCCACCGGACAGGGAGAAACACCATATATTTT. Filled out from reference TRBV7-6 and TRBJ1-3, the complete variable domain reads GAGVSQSPRYKVTKRGQDVALRCDPISGHVSLYWYRQALGQGPEFLTYFNYEAQQDKSGLPNDRFSAERPEGSISTLTIQRTEQRDSAMYRCASSHRTGRNTIYFGEGSWLTVV.

This chain links TRBV27 with TRBJ1-5; D is ambiguous. This CDR3 has 14 amino acids. The V gene lost 6 bases and the J gene lost 3 bases, with 12 bases spanning the gap. From germline, CDR1 is MNHEY and CDR2 SMNVEV (reference sequence). CDR3 region: CASRGPGINQPQHF. CDR3 DNA: TGTGCCAGCAGGGGCCCGGGAATCAATCAGCCCCAGCATTTT.

This chain uses TRBV6-4 with TRBJ1-6; no clear D. The CDR3 is 15 amino acids. CDR1 and CDR2 from the germline V gene are MRHNA and SNTAGT. V lost 4 bases, J lost 7 bases, and 14 bases lay in between. Written as DNA, the CDR3 is TGTGCCAGCAGTGTTCGGCATCAAGCGAATTCACCCCTCCACTTT. Encoded protein: CASSVRHQANSPLHF.

J is TRBJ2-3 and V is TRBV11-2; 10 bases are shared with TRBD2. V dropped 1 base and J dropped 1; count of bases not matched to a gene: 11. Germline loops: CDR1 SGHAT, CDR2 FQNNGV. CDR3 length: 19 amino acids. The chain's CDR3 is CASSLVPSGGRGGTDTQYF. The CDR3 coding sequence is TGTGCCAGCAGCTTAGTGCCTAGCGGGGGCCGGGGGGGCACAGATACGCAGTATTTT.

This clone appeared once. The chain combines TRBV7-3 with TRBJ2-3, with 8 bases that match TRBD2. The junction had 8 bases not matched to a gene; V was cut back by 4 bases and J by 5 bases. The CDR3 spans 15 residues. The germline V gene encodes CDR1 SGHTA and CDR2 FQGTGA. CDR3 region: CASSSGTRILDTQYF. The CDR3 DNA follows: TGTGCCAGCAGCTCCGGGACTAGGATCCTAGATACGCAGTATTTT.

The chain combines TRBV2 with TRBJ1-2, with D perhaps matching TRBD1 (5 bases). Germline V gene lookup returns CDR1 SNHLY and CDR2 FYNNEI. The CDR3 covers 14 residues. Trimming left V 10 bases short and J 5 bases short, with 20 bases between. The CDR3 DNA is TGTGCCACCAAACTCAGGGCGGGAGCTTATGGCTACACCTTC. Amino acids: CATKLRAGAYGYTF.

The chain joins TRBV2 to TRBJ2-1; D unresolved. CDR3 size: 11 residues. The V end lost 8 bases, the J end lost 7 bases, and 9 bases lay between the germline ends. Germline loops: CDR1 SNHLY, CDR2 FYNNEI. The CDR3: CASEARNEQFF. The CDR3 DNA reads as TGTGCCAGCGAGGCAAGGAATGAGCAGTTCTTC.

This clone was recorded once. The genes are TRBV4-1 and TRBJ2-7; tentative D call: TRBD2 (6 bases). The CDR3 covers 18 residues. Trimming took off 0 bases at V and 3 bases at J, with 21 bases between the two ends. CDR1 and CDR2 from the germline V gene are MGHRA and YSYEKL. The CDR3 DNA is TGCGCCAGCAGCCAAGATGCGCCCCCTGGGGGGATTCTCTACGAGCAGTACTTC. It specifies CASSQDAPPGGILYEQYF.